A selection of T cell receptor beta chains follows, all from one sample in a study of CD8+ T cells in alopecia areata. TCRdb keeps only in-frame clones here, not all; method: immunoSEQ multiplex PCR. Among about 190,000 clones listed, 45% to 75% were seen once. This sample comprised CD4+ T cells sorted from blood, obtained at week 4, from a patient treated with tofacitinib. Every receptor here comes from a human donor with alopecia areata. CDR3s include the opening cysteine and the closing phenylalanine or tryptophan. D genes are given only for firm matches. Rows may omit the clone size; those that give it use once, few, many or a size class.

d_gene: NA
abundance: NA
j_gene: TRBJ1-5
v_gene: TRBV30
CDR3aa: CAWSVGGEQPQHF
CDR3nt: TGTGCCTGGAGTGTAGGAGGGGAACAGCCCCAGCATTTT

d_gene: NA
abundance: NA
j_gene: TRBJ2-3
v_gene: TRBV30
CDR3aa: CAWRVEDTQYF
CDR3nt: TGTGCCTGGAGGGTTGAGGATACGCAGTATTTT

d_gene: TRBD2
abundance: NA
j_gene: TRBJ2-3
v_gene: TRBV7-2
CDR3aa: CASSSRLAGGRDTQYF
CDR3nt: TGTGCCAGCAGCTCCAGGCTAGCGGGAGGAAGAGATACGCAGTATTTT

d_gene: NA
abundance: NA
j_gene: TRBJ2-3
v_gene: TRBV15
CDR3aa: CATSRGAGSTDTQYF
CDR3nt: TGTGCCACCAGCAGAGGGGCAGGGAGCACAGATACGCAGTATTTT

d_gene: NA
abundance: NA
j_gene: TRBJ1-1
v_gene: TRBV28
CDR3aa: CASSFSRATAFF
CDR3nt: TGTGCCAGCAGTTTTAGCAGGGCGACGGCTTTCTTT

d_gene: NA
abundance: NA
j_gene: TRBJ2-7
v_gene: TRBV6-1
CDR3aa: CASSHSDGRGEQYF
CDR3nt: TGTGCCAGCAGTCACAGCGATGGCCGGGGCGAGCAGTACTTC

d_gene: NA
abundance: NA
j_gene: TRBJ2-5
v_gene: TRBV7-7
CDR3aa: CASSLGAGGYETQYF
CDR3nt: TGTGCCAGCAGCTTAGGGGCAGGAGGCTACGAGACCCAGTACTTC

d_gene: NA
abundance: NA
j_gene: TRBJ1-2
v_gene: TRBV19
CDR3aa: CASSIGRSYGYTF
CDR3nt: TGTGCCAGTAGTATCGGCAGATCCTATGGCTACACCTTC

d_gene: NA
abundance: once
j_gene: TRBJ2-7
v_gene: TRBV5-1
CDR3aa: CASSLGGGSYEQYF
CDR3nt: TGCGCCAGCAGCTTGGGAGGGGGCTCCTACGAGCAGTACTTC

d_gene: NA
abundance: NA
j_gene: TRBJ1-1
v_gene: TRBV4-2
CDR3aa: CASSLGGMNTEAFF
CDR3nt: TGTGCCAGCAGCCTCGGGGGAATGAACACTGAAGCTTTCTTT

d_gene: NA
abundance: NA
j_gene: TRBJ2-5
v_gene: TRBV30
CDR3aa: CAWSSGTQYF
CDR3nt: TGTGCCTGGAGTAGTGGGACCCAGTACTTC